The TCR beta chain under discussion was sequenced for a study of T cells in Graves' hyperthyroidism and ophthalmopathy. Amplification of TCR beta CDR3 regions used RNA as the template. First-round RT-PCR with HTBI primers amplified the TCR CDR3 region. TCRdb reanalysed the multiplex PCR reads using MiXCR and keeps one entry per CDR3 protein. This table has about 660,000 distinct CDR3 sequences, 40% to 55% appearing once. CDR1 is KGHDR and CDR2 is SFDVKD in the germline V gene. This CDR3 region has 16 residues. V was pared by 7 bases and J by 11 bases, with 14 bases of the junction left unmatched. Study-level results: Ophthalmopathy, which appeared later, was predicted by the model a median around 6 months before onset.

The table lists this clonotype with many counts. Its target is not known. The study left out patients who had uncontrolled infection, other autoimmune disease, pregnancy or lactation. V usage is TRBV24-1 and J usage is TRBJ1-5, with 12 bases matching TRBD1. The sequencing sample was made of peripheral blood or thyroid tissue (not recorded which). This sequence was found in an adult man with Graves' disease, either hyperthyroidism or ophthalmopathy (not recorded which). The CDR3 nucleotides read TGTGCCACCAGCCCAGCCGGGACAGGGGGCGCGGGGGCCCAGCATTTT. Translating it yields CATSPAGTGGAGAQHF.